This TCR beta chain was recovered during a study of graft-versus-host responses after intestinal transplantation. Looking at the study overall: All recipients were transplanted with multivisceral, liver-intestinal, or isolated intestinal grafts. All recipients got anti-thymocyte globulin induction, then tacrolimus and steroids for approximately 3 years.

Intraepithelial and lamina propria lymphocytes were released after the graft tissue was processed. Whole-study results and caveats: Among recipient marrow samples, GvH clones were found; some appeared first in ileum or blood. There was an association between peak levels of circulating GvH clones and early post-transplant HvG declines.

Germline CDR1 is MNHEY and CDR2 is SVGAGI. This CDR3 has 14 residues. V was trimmed by 4 bases and J by 5 bases, leaving 14 bases between them. This clone was counted once. Its cognate antigen is unknown. This CDR3 fails to terminate in the conserved phenylalanine or tryptophan, so it likely reflects a read error. Assay: immunoSEQ multiplex PCR; the TCRdb copy retains only in-frame clones and omits some. The sample holds around 15,000 clones; around 77% are singletons and the top ten take 7.5% to 9%. Material: ileum tissue, obtained roughly 460 days after intestinal transplant. The rearrangement uses TRBV6-5 and TRBJ1-1, with D tentatively TRBD1 (6 bases). This TCR was recovered from a human patient who received an intestinal transplant, so some T cells may come from the graft donor. The CDR3 loop is CASSSGTRGTEAFL. CDR3 DNA: TGTGCCAGCAGTTCCGGGACAAGAGGGACTGAAGCTTTCCTT.